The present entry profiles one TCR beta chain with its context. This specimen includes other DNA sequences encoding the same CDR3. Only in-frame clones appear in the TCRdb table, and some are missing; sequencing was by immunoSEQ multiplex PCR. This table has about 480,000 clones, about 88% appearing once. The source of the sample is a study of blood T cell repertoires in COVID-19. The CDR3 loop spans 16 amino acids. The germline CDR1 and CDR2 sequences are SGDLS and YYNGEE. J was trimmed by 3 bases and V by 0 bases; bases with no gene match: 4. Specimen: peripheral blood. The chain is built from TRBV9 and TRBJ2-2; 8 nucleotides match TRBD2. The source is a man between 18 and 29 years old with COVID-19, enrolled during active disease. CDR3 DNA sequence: TGTGCCAGCAGCGTAGTGGCGGGGGGCTACACCGGGGAGCTGTTTTTT. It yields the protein CASSVVAGGYTGELFF.